These 13 T cell receptor beta chains were all obtained from the same sample, sequenced in a study of CD8+CD57+ T cells in acquired aplastic anemia. Profiling of TCR beta VDJ combinations and CDR3 sequences used genomic DNA as template. TCRdb reprocessed the reads with MiXCR, giving one entry per CDR3 protein. The data contain about 210,000 distinct CDR3 sequences, about 37% of them singletons. Sequenced sample: sorted CD4+, CD8+, or CD8+CD57+ T cells (not recorded which) from PBMCs. Receptors originate from a human donor in good health, serving as a control.

This chain connects TRBV20-1 to TRBJ1-4, with D tentatively TRBD1 (5 bases). CDR1 and CDR2 from the germline V gene are DFQATT and SNEGSKA (reference sequence). CDR3 length: 14 amino acids. Trimming stripped 4 bases from V and 0 bases from J, with 9 bases between. CDR3 protein: CSATPGPTNEKLFF. In nucleotides, the CDR3 is TGCAGTGCTACCCCAGGGCCAACTAATGAAAAACTGTTTTTT.

In its sample, this clonotype was seen many times. V usage is TRBV5-1 and J usage is TRBJ1-6, with D tentatively TRBD1 (5 bases). Germline CDR1 SGHRS, CDR2 YFSETQ. The ends were cut back, 0 bases at V and 6 bases at J, with 7 bases in the middle. The CDR3 sequence is 14 residues long. CDR3 coding DNA: TGCGCCAGCAGCTTGGGGGGCGTTAATTCACCCCTCCACTTT. It codes for CASSLGGVNSPLHF.

Points on this clonotype: The junction and the germline gene differ at one end; a read error may be behind it. This chain connects TRBV2 to TRBJ2-7; tentative D call: TRBD2 (5 bases). The CDR3 contains 11 residues. Germline V gives CDR1 SNHLY, CDR2 FYNNEI. CDR3 sequence reads: CASSVEAGGSF. The CDR3 coding sequence is TGTGCCAGCAGTGTTGAGGCGGGCGGTTCTTTC.

Notes on this clonotype: A much larger clone lies one base from this, so it may be a read error. This CDR3 is missing its conserved last phenylalanine or tryptophan, likely due to a read error. This chain links TRBV6-1 with TRBJ1-6, with 10 bases fitting TRBD1. Germline V CDR1 and CDR2: MNHNS, SASEGT. Trimming removed 6 bases from V and 10 bases from J; junction bases left unmatched: 6. This CDR3 contains 14 residues. Here the CDR3 DNA reads TGTGCCAGCAGGAAAGGGACAGGGGAATCACCCCTCCACTCT. It codes for CASRKGTGESPLHS.

The V gene is TRBV12-3 or TRBV12-4, the J gene TRBJ2-1, with D unclear. The V and J ends lost 1 base and 2 bases respectively, with 9 bases between them. The CDR3 length is 15 residues. The CDR3 region has the DNA TGTGCCAGCAGTTTAGGGCGTCCCGCCTACAATGAGCAGTTCTTC. It is translated as CASSLGRPAYNEQFF.

Ten or more counts support this clonotype. Germline and junction disagree at one end, which may indicate a read error. The chain carries TRBV4-1 and TRBJ1-5; no definite D call. Germline loops: CDR1 MGHRA, CDR2 YSYEKL. The CDR3 runs 15 residues. This chain's CDR3 is CASSQDELSIGSQHF. The CDR3, as DNA: TGTGCCAGCAGCCAAGATGAACTTAGCATAGGATCCCAGCATTTT.

This clonotype has ten or more counts. This chain links TRBV14 with TRBJ1-2; no reliable D call. The length of the CDR3 is 13 residues. Trimming took off 1 base at V and 4 bases at J, with 7 bases between the two ends. Germline assignment: CDR1 SGHDN and CDR2 FVKESK. CDR3 in DNA: TGTGCCAGCAGCCAAGGGCAGCTCTATGGCTACACCTTC. Translation: CASSQGQLYGYTF. Together with reference TRBV14 and TRBJ1-2, the CDR3 gives the full variable domain: EAGVTQFPSHSVIEKGQTVTLRCDPISGHDNLYWYRRVMGKEIKFLLHFVKESKQDESGMPNNRFLAERTGGTYSTLKVQPAELEDSGVYFCASSQGQLYGYTFGSGTRLTVV.

This clonotype was recorded many times. The chain's CDR3 is CSASRGGRSYEQYF. CDR3 DNA sequence: TGCAGTGCTAGTCGGGGGGGCAGGTCCTACGAGCAGTACTTC. The chain combines TRBV20-1 with TRBJ2-7; 8 bases match TRBD2. The germline V gene encodes CDR1 DFQATT and CDR2 SNEGSKA (reference sequence). This CDR3 is built from 14 residues. J was trimmed by 1 base and V by 3 bases; bases with no gene match: 5.

This chain uses TRBV4-1 with TRBJ2-3, with D possibly being TRBD1 or TRBD2 (5 bases each). There are 14 residues in the CDR3. Germline V CDR1 and CDR2: MGHRA, YSYEKL. The V end was cut by 6 bases, the J end by 1 base, with 11 bases between. The CDR3 here is CASSIWGRTDTQYF. The CDR3 DNA reads TGCGCCAGCAGTATCTGGGGACGCACAGATACGCAGTATTTT.

The table lists this clonotype with a few counts. The chain couples TRBV2 to TRBJ1-2, with D tentatively TRBD1 (5 bases). The CDR3 length is 13 residues. Looked up from germline, CDR1 is SNHLY and CDR2 is FYNNEI. The germline V and J ends were trimmed by 5 bases and 10 bases, with 17 bases remaining between them. CDR3 sequence: CASSPRGADAYTF. In DNA, the CDR3 is TGTGCCAGCAGTCCTAGGGGAGCGGATGCCTACACCTTC.

This clonotype has only one observation. This may be a read error, as it is one base from a much larger clone. V and J are TRBV6-1 and TRBJ2-5; 7 bases match TRBD2. The DNA matches TRBJ2-7 better at its end, which makes the J call doubtful. CDR1 MNHNS and CDR2 SASEGT come from the germline V gene. The CDR3 consists of 13 residues. The CDR3 DNA follows: TGTGCACTTCTCGGGGGGAGGAGAGACGAGCAGTACTTC. It specifies CALLGGRRDEQYF.

This clonotype was seen only a few times. Just one base apart from a much larger clone, this may be a read error. This chain connects TRBV5-6 to TRBJ2-5, with a possible D match to TRBD2 (5 bases). The germline V and J ends were trimmed by 4 bases and 7 bases, with 14 bases remaining between them. This CDR3 contains 13 residues. The V gene's germline CDR1 is SGHDT and CDR2 YYEEEE. CDR3 sequence (DNA): TGTGCCAGCAGCGGAGGACCCCCGGGGACCCAGTACTTC. Translated: CASSGGPPGTQYF.

This clonotype was counted ten times or more. In DNA form, the CDR3 reads TGCAGTGCTCCAACGACTAACACTGAAGCTTTCTTT. Its translation: CSAPTTNTEAFF. V gene TRBV20-1 combines with J gene TRBJ1-1, with D uncertain. The CDR3 sequence is 12 residues long. V lost 5 bases, J lost 2 bases, and 9 bases lay in between. Germline CDR1 reads DFQATT; CDR2 reads SNEGSKA (reference sequence).